Shown below are 5 T cell receptor beta chains from a single sample sequenced in a study of human T cells and chemical hapten exposure. Indicated time point: patch test 2, 6 weeks after DPC sensitization. As for treatment: therapeutic diphenylcyclopropenone sensitization with weekly scalp DPC. TCRdb re-analysed the RACE reads in MiXCR, keeping a single row per CDR3 protein. The data hold about 100,000 distinct CDR3 sequences, with 9.5% to 12% observed a single time. Sequencing used whole blood, obtained in connection with sensitization to the hapten diphenylcyclopropenone (DPC). The receptors here all came from a woman in her forties with alopecia areata. Some clones in this sample may be carry-over from other donors' samples.

The sample holds many counts of this clonotype. J is TRBJ2-3 and V is TRBV7-8; no clear D. V was shortened by 5 bases and J by 2 bases, with 14 bases between the two germline ends. The CDR3 contains 15 residues. The germline CDR1 and CDR2 sequences are SGHVS and FQNEAQ. DNA for the CDR3: TGTGCCAGCAGCCGACTCGGGCAGCCCACAGATACGCAGTATTTT. It translates to CASSRLGQPTDTQYF.

In this sample, this clonotype turned up many times. This chain joins TRBV5-8 and TRBJ2-1, with 7 bases lining up with TRBD1. J lost 7 bases, V lost 4 bases, and 14 bases had no gene match. The germline CDR1 and CDR2 sequences are SGHTS and YDEGEE. The CDR3 contains 16 residues. CDR3 nucleotide sequence: TGTGCCAGCAGCCCCCGTAGGGGGCGAAAATCTAATGAGCAGTTCTTC. It specifies CASSPRRGRKSNEQFF.

This clonotype has only one observation. The V and J genes are TRBV7-2 and TRBJ1-6; 9 nucleotides agree with TRBD1. Germline CDR1 SGHTA, CDR2 FQGNSA. The V gene end was trimmed by 5 bases and the J gene end by 5 bases; junction bases not matched to a gene: 7. The CDR3 runs 16 residues. The DNA for the CDR3 is TGTGCCAGCAGCCCGGGGACAGGGCAGCATAATTCACCCCTCCACTTT. It codes for CASSPGTGQHNSPLHF.

The chain uses TRBV11-2 and TRBJ2-1; D ambiguous. The V end lost 1 base, the J end lost 4 bases, and 11 bases lay between the germline ends. This CDR3 is 15 amino acids long. CDR1 is SGHAT and CDR2 is FQNNGV in the germline V gene. The CDR3 here is CASSLGGNGYNEQFF. The CDR3 DNA sequence: TGTGCCAGCAGCTTAGGGGGTAATGGGTACAATGAGCAGTTCTTC.

The genes are TRBV27 and TRBJ2-5; 11 bases are a match to TRBD2. From germline, CDR1 is MNHEY and CDR2 SMNVEV (reference sequence). The trim removed 6 bases at V and 5 bases at J, leaving 11 bases unmatched. The CDR3 loop spans 16 amino acids. CDR3 residues: CASSPQPSGRYETQYF. In nucleotides, the CDR3 is TGTGCCAGCAGCCCCCAACCTAGCGGGAGGTATGAGACCCAGTACTTC.